This T cell receptor (beta chain) was observed in a study of response to subunit inactivated influenza vaccine. MiXCR was run by TCRdb on the RT-PCR reads, yielding one entry per CDR3 protein. The data contain some 640,000 distinct CDR3 sequences, roughly 13% of them seen just once; the ten biggest clones take up approximately 7%. Sequencing used PBMCs from blood, obtained approximately 15 days before vaccination. The sequence was collected from a man in his fifties or sixties who received an inactivated influenza vaccine.

The CDR3 is CAWSPGGAGIYGYTF. CDR3 coding DNA: TGTGCCTGGAGTCCAGGGGGCGCTGGTATTTATGGCTACACCTTC. The gene calls are TRBV30 and TRBJ1-2, with TRBD1 matching over 8 bases. V lost 2 bases, J lost 5 bases, and 10 bases stayed unmatched. CDR3 length: 15 amino acids. CDR1 is GTSNPN, CDR2 SVGIG, per germline (reference sequence).